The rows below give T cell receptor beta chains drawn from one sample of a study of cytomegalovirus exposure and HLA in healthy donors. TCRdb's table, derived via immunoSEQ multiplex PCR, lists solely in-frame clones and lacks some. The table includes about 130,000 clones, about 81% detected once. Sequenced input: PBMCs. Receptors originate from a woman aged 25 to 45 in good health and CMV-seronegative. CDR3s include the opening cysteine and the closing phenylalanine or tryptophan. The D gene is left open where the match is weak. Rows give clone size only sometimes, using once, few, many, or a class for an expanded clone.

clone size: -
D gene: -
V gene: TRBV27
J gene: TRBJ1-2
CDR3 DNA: TGTGCCAGCAGTCCTTCGAGGAGACCCTATGGCTACACCTTC
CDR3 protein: CASSPSRRPYGYTF

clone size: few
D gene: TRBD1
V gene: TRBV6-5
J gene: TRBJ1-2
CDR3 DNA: TGTGCCAGCAGAAGGACAGGGAAAGAATGGGGCTACACCTTC
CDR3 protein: CASRRTGKEWGYTF

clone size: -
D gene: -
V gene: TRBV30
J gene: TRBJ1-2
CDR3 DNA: TGTGCCTGGAATGACAGAGCTAACTATGGCTACACCTTC
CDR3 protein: CAWNDRANYGYTF

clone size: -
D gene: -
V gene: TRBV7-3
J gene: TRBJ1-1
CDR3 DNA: TGTGCCAGCAGGCGGACAGATAACACTGAAGCTTTCTTT
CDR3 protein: CASRRTDNTEAFF

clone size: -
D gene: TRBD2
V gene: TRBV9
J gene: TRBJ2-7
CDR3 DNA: TGTGCCAGCAGCGTAGAAGGCGGGAGTGGTTACGAGCAGTACTTC
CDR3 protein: CASSVEGGSGYEQYF

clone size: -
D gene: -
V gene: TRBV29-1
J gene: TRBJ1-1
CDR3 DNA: TGCAGCGCCCGACCGGGGGGCGGACTTACTCGGGCTTTCTTT
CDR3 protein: CSARPGGGLTRAFF

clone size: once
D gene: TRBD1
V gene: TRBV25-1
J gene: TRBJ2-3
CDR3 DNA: TGTGCCAGCAGCTTAGGGGGCCGGAACACAGATACGCAGTATTTT
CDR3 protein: CASSLGGRNTDTQYF

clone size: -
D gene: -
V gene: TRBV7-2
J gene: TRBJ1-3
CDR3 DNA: TGTGCCAGCAGCTTAGCTCCAGGTTCTGGAAACACCATATATTTT
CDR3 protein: CASSLAPGSGNTIYF

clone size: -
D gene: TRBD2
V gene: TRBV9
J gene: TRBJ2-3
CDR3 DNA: TGTGCCAGCAGGCACGGGGGGGGAGTCACAGATACGCAGTATTTT
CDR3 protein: CASRHGGGVTDTQYF

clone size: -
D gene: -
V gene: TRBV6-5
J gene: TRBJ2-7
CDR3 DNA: TGTGCCAGCAGTTACTCCGCAGGGGTAACCTACGAGCAGTACTTC
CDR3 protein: CASSYSAGVTYEQYF

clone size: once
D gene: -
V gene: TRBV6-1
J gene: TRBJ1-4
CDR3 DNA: TGTGCCAGCAGTTCCTACAGGAATGAAAAACTGTTTTTT
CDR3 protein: CASSSYRNEKLFF

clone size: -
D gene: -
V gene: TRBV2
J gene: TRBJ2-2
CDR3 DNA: TGTGCCAGCAGTGGGCAGGGAAACACCGGGGAGCTGTTTTTT
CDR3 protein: CASSGQGNTGELFF

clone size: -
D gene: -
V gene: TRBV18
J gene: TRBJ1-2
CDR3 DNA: TGTGCCAGCTCACCACCAGGGGGGGATTATGGCTACACCTTC
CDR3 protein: CASSPPGGDYGYTF

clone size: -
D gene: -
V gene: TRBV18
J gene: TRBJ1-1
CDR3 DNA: TGTGCCAGCTCACTCCGCAGGGATGACACTGAAGCTTTCTTT
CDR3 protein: CASSLRRDDTEAFF

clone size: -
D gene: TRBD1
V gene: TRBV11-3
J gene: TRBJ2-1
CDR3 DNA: TGTGCCAGCAGCTGGACAGGGGGCGCTTACAATGAGCAGTTCTTC
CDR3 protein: CASSWTGGAYNEQFF

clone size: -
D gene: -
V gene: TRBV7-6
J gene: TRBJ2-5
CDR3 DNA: TGTGCCAGCAGTCTTCGGGGGGCGTTTGGGCAAGAGACCCAGTACTTC
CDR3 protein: CASSLRGAFGQETQYF

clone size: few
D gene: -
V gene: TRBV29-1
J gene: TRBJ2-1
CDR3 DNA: TGCAGCATTGAAAGGGGAAACAATGAGCAGTTCTTC
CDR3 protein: CSIERGNNEQFF

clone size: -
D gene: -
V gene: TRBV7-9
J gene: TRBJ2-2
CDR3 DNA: TGTGCCAGCAGCTTAGCTTCTTACACCGGGGAGCTGTTTTTT
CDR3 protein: CASSLASYTGELFF

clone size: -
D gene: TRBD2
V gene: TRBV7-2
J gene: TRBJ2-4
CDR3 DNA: TGTGCCAGCAGCCGGGGGACTAGCGGGACCCGACCAGTTCAGTACTTC
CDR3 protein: CASSRGTSGTRPVQYF

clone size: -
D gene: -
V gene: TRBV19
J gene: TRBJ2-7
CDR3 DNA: TGTGCCAGTAGTATTGCGGGACCTCTCTACGAGCAGTACTTC
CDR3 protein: CASSIAGPLYEQYF

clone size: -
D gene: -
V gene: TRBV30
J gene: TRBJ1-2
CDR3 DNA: TGTGCCTGGAGTGCGGGTAAACGGATTCTTAACTATGGCTACACCTTC
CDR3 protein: CAWSAGKRILNYGYTF

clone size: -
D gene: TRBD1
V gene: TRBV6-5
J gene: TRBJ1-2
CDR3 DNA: TGTGCCAGCAGTAAGGGGGCGGGTGGCTACACCTTC
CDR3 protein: CASSKGAGGYTF

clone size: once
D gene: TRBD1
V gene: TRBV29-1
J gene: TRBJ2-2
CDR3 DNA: TGCAGCGTTTTAGGGGACAGAGCGAACACCGGGGAGCTGTTTTTT
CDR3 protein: CSVLGDRANTGELFF

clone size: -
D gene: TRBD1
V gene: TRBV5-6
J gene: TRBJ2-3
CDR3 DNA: TGTGCCAGCGCCTTTGAAGGGGGCCATAGCATCGCAGATACGCAGTATTTT
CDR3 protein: CASAFEGGHSIADTQYF

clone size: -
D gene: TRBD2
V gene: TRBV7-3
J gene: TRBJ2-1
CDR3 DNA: TGTGCCAGCAGCCCGCTTATGGGCGGGGGGGCCGGCGAGCAGTTCTTC
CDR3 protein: CASSPLMGGGAGEQFF

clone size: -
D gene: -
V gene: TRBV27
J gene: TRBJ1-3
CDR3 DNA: TGTGCCAGCAGTTTAATGGCCCCCTCCTCGACTGGAAACACCATATATTTT
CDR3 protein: CASSLMAPSSTGNTIYF

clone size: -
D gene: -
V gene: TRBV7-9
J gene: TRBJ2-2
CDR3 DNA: TGTTCCAGCAGCTTTACTACCGGGGAGCTGTTTTTT
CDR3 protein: CSSSFTTGELFF

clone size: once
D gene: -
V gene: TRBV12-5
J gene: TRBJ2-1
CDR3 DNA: TGTGCTAGTGGGGCCCCTGGGGACTTTCGCTCCTACAATGAGCAGTTCTTC
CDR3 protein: CASGAPGDFRSYNEQFF

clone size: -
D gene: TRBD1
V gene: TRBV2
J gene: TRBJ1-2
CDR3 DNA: TGTGCCAGCAGTGAAGGGACAGGGGGTGTTGGCTACACCTTC
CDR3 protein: CASSEGTGGVGYTF

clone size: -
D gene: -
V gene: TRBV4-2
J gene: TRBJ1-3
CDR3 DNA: TGTGCCAGCAGCCAAGATGGGTTGACACTTTACTCTGGAAACACCATATATTTT
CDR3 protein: CASSQDGLTLYSGNTIYF

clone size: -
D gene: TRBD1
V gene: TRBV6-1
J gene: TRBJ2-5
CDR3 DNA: TGTGCCAGCGGGAGGGACAGGGGGGAGACCCAGTACTTC
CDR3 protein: CASGRDRGETQYF

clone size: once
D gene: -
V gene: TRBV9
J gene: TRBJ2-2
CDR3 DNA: TGTGCCAGCAGCGTAGATCTGGCTCCGAACACCGGGGAGCTGTTTTTT
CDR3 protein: CASSVDLAPNTGELFF